Each of the 9 T cell receptor beta chains below was sequenced from the same sample in a study of blood T cell repertoires in COVID-19. Here immunoSEQ multiplex PCR was the method, and the copy in TCRdb shows in-frame clones only, minus some. Of tens of thousands of clones in the sample, roughly 87% were seen once. The material sequenced was peripheral blood. The receptors stem from a woman of 80 years or more with COVID-19, enrolled during active disease.

This clone was detected once. J is TRBJ1-2 and V is TRBV5-6, with 8 bases that match TRBD1. Germline loops: CDR1 SGHDT, CDR2 YYEEEE. This CDR3 region has 14 residues. V lost 4 bases, J lost 0 bases, and 2 bases stayed unmatched. The CDR3: CASSVDRANYGYTF. The CDR3 DNA reads TGTGCCAGCAGCGTGGACAGGGCTAACTATGGCTACACCTTC.

The gene calls are TRBV5-4 and TRBJ2-3; TRBD2 aligns across 11 bases. Germline loops: CDR1 SGHNT, CDR2 YYREEE (reference sequence). The CDR3 is 17 amino acids. Trimming at V came to 2 bases and at J to 3 bases, leaving 8 bases not matched to a gene. The DNA for the CDR3 is TGTGCCAGCAGCTTCCTGACTAGCGGGGTAACTACAGATACGCAGTATTTT. Encoded protein: CASSFLTSGVTTDTQYF.

This chain connects TRBV19 to TRBJ1-1; 7 bases fit TRBD1. The junction had 11 bases not matched to a gene; V was cut back by 9 bases and J by 1 base. CDR1 and CDR2 from the germline V gene are LNHDA and SQIVND (reference sequence). The CDR3 totals 15 residues. The CDR3 loop is CASTRGPNGNTEAFF. CDR3 DNA: TGTGCCAGCACAAGGGGGCCAAACGGGAACACTGAAGCTTTCTTT.

This clone appeared a single time. The chain recombines TRBV7-6 with TRBJ2-3, with TRBD2 identical over 14 bases. Trimming at V came to 5 bases and at J to 3 bases, leaving 7 bases not matched to a gene. Germline V gives CDR1 SGHVS, CDR2 FNYEAQ. This CDR3 is built from 17 residues. CDR3 residues: CASSHAGTSGGTDTQYF. As DNA, the CDR3 is TGTGCCAGCAGCCACGCCGGGACTAGCGGGGGTACAGATACGCAGTATTTT.

The chain uses TRBV6-6 and TRBJ2-7; D remains ambiguous. The CDR3 runs to 12 residues. Germline loops: CDR1 MNHNY, CDR2 SVGAGI (reference sequence). V lost 0 bases, J lost 2 bases, and 2 bases lay in between. CDR3 loop: CASSYSTYEQYF. CDR3 coding DNA: TGTGCCAGCAGTTACTCCACCTACGAGCAGTACTTC.

The chain carries TRBV11-2 and TRBJ2-5; possibly TRBD2 for D (5 bases). V lost 3 bases, J lost 1 base, and 15 bases lay in between. The CDR3 covers 16 residues. CDR1 is SGHAT, CDR2 FQNNGV, per germline. CDR3 nucleotide sequence: TGTGCCAGCAGCTTCTCCCGGACGGGGTTCCAAGAGACCCAGTACTTC. This gives the protein CASSFSRTGFQETQYF.

This clone has only a few counts. The CDR3 nucleotides are TGTGCCACCAGCATAATGGATCCAGGGCTTGTATTCAACACTGAAGCTTTCTTT. Its translation is CATSIMDPGLVFNTEAFF. The chain uses TRBV15 and TRBJ1-1, with D possibly being TRBD1 (5 bases). Trimming left V 4 bases short and J 2 bases short, with 23 bases between. The CDR3 sequence is 18 residues long. CDR1 is LNHNV and CDR2 is YYDKDF in the germline V gene (reference sequence).

About this clone itself: This sample includes further DNA sequences coding for the same CDR3. The chain joins TRBV6-5 to TRBJ1-5, with a tentative D call TRBD1 (6 bases). Per the germline V gene, CDR1 is MNHEY and CDR2 is SVGAGI. This CDR3 contains 14 residues. Trimming removed 2 bases from V and 4 bases from J, with 9 bases in between. The CDR3 loop is CASSYRGQNQPQHF. CDR3 nucleotide sequence: TGTGCCAGCAGTTACCGGGGACAAAATCAGCCCCAGCATTTT.

CDR3 sequence (DNA): TGCGCCAGCAGCCGAGAACCTGCAGGGGTCTACACCGGGGAGCTGTTTTTT. Encoded protein: CASSREPAGVYTGELFF. The V call is TRBV5-1, the J call TRBJ2-2, with D perhaps TRBD1 (6 bases). This CDR3 comprises 17 residues. Per germline, CDR1 SGHRS and CDR2 YFSETQ. Trimming cost V 4 bases and J 3 bases, with 19 bases left between them.